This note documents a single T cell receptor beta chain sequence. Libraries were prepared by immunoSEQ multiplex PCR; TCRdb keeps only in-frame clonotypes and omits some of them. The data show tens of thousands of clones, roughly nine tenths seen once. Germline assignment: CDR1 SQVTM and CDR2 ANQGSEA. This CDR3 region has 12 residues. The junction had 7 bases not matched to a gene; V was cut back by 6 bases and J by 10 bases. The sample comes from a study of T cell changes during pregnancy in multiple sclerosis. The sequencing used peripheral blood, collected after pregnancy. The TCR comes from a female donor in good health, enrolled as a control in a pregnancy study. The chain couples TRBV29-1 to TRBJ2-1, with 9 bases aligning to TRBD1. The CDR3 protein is CSVHGQGYEQFF. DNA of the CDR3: TGCAGCGTACATGGACAGGGGTACGAGCAGTTCTTC.